This T cell receptor (beta chain) was recovered during a study of preoperative IRX-2 immunotherapy in early breast cancer. Profiling relied on immunoSEQ multiplex PCR, and the TCRdb table lists in-frame clones only, not all of them. The data hold 40,000 to 50,000 clones, with approximately 80% observed a single time. The ends lost 10 bases at V and 6 bases at J; junction bases unmatched: 8. The germline V gene encodes CDR1 MNHGY and CDR2 SAAAGT. The CDR3 has 13 residues. The treatment here: preoperative locoregional IRX-2 cytokine immunotherapy. The V and J genes are TRBV6-8 and TRBJ1-1; 10 nucleotides agree with TRBD1. This receptor was taken from a human donor with breast cancer. The specimen was tumor tissue, collected after IRX-2 immunotherapy. The CDR3 bases are TGTGCCATCAGCCGACAGGGGGCCCCTGAAGCTTTCTTT. Translating it yields CAISRQGAPEAFF.